This T cell receptor beta chain is drawn from a study of Ad26.COV2.S vaccination and SARS-CoV-2 variants. The repertoire was sequenced with immunoSEQ multiplex PCR; TCRdb's copy has only in-frame clones and lacks some. The repertoire has about 350,000 clones, approximately 90% of them found once; the top ten carry 3.9%. Of note for this clone: One end of the junction varies from germline; a read error may be responsible.

The CDR3 sequence is 11 residues long. Sequences were derived from peripheral blood, sampled after recovery from COVID-19. The TCR sequence derives from a human donor who had recovered from COVID-19. The J gene is TRBJ1-2, the V gene TRBV12-3 or TRBV12-4, with D uncertain. This CDR3 is CASSIAYGYTF. CDR3 coding DNA: TGTGCCAGCAGTATAGCTTATGGCTACACCTTC.